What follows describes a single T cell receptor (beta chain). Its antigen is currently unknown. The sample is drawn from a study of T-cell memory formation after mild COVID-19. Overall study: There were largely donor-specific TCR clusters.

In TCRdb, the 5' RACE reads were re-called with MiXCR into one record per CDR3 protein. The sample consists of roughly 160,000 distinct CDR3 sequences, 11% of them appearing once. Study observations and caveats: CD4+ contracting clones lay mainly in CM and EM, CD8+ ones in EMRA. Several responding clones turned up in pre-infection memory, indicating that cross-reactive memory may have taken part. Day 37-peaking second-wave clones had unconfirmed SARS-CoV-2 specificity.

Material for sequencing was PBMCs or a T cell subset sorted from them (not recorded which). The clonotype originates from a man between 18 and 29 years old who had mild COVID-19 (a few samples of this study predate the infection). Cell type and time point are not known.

The chain's CDR3 is CASSLNFLAGAETQYF. DNA of the CDR3: TGTGCCAGCAGCTTAAATTTTCTAGCTGGAGCAGAGACCCAGTACTTC. The genes are TRBV7-7 and TRBJ2-5, with TRBD2 as a possible D gene (5 bases). The CDR3 has 16 residues. V lost 2 bases to trimming and J lost 4 bases, with 17 bases between them. Germline V gene sequence: CDR1 SSHAT, CDR2 FNYEAQ (reference sequence).